A selection of T cell receptor beta chains follows, all from one sample in a study of cytomegalovirus exposure and HLA in healthy donors. Clones were sequenced by immunoSEQ multiplex PCR, and TCRdb holds only the in-frame ones, with some missing. The sample lists 130,000 or so clones, over 70% occurring once. The sequenced material came from PBMCs. These TCRs come from a woman aged 40 to 49 in good health and CMV-seropositive. CDR3s include the opening cysteine and the closing phenylalanine or tryptophan. A row's size may be missing; if present it is once, few, many or a size class.

.	TRBJ1-5	TRBV30	CAWSPDRGINQPQHF
.	TRBJ2-1	TRBV4-2	CASSQVGGGANEQFF
.	TRBJ1-1	TRBV7-9	CASSTGQEESEAFF
.	TRBJ2-1	TRBV19	CASRTRGRASYNEQFF
once	TRBJ2-7	TRBV5-1	CASSAVAGTVYEQYF
.	TRBJ1-1	TRBV7-3	CASSLNAAGTEAFF
.	TRBJ1-2	TRBV18	CASSQPGRDGYTF
.	TRBJ2-3	TRBV21-1	CASSKAGKQNHTQYF
.	TRBJ2-7	TRBV28	CASSSDRGRSDF
once	TRBJ1-5	TRBV7-9	CASTKRGGEPQHF
.	TRBJ1-2	TRBV5-1	CASSSGDRDNYGYTF
.	TRBJ1-5	TRBV19	CASSIVGRVRDQPQHF
.	TRBJ1-3	TRBV30	CAWTLTGSRNTIYF
.	TRBJ1-6	TRBV28	CASTNQGRGNTGLGF
few	TRBJ2-3	TRBV7-3	CASSPRAGTDTQYF
.	TRBJ1-5	TRBV19	CASIREGTGVNQPQHF
.	TRBJ2-7	TRBV28	CASSLSSGQTYEQYF
.	TRBJ1-5	TRBV7-8	CASSLAGQANQPQHF
.	TRBJ1-6	TRBV2	CASNPGLNSPLHF
few	TRBJ2-7	TRBV14	CASSQESRGYWEDEQYF
.	TRBJ2-1	TRBV4-3	CASSQDRVRGQAWIHEQFF
.	.	TRBV28	CASSLLEIPYEQYF
.	TRBJ1-6	TRBV5-1	CASSLGDSHNSPLHF
once	TRBJ1-3	TRBV30	CAWSGQVSGNTIYF
.	TRBJ2-7	TRBV4-2	CASSQVWGLQGFEQYF
.	TRBJ2-3	TRBV29-1	CSVERTGAKDTQYF
.	TRBJ2-5	TRBV6-1	CASTQARLIETQYF
.	TRBJ1-4	TRBV5-8	CASSLSAGGISLTNEKLFF
once	TRBJ1-1	TRBV5-6	CASSLRQGSPEAFF
.	TRBJ1-2	TRBV5-1	CASSFGQSIDGYTF
.	TRBJ2-1	TRBV18	CASSPGRGTSGYNEQFF
.	TRBJ2-7	TRBV2	CASSEDSNLYEQYF
.	TRBJ2-3	TRBV6-4	CASSDEAGTIDTQYF
once	TRBJ1-4	TRBV4-3	CASSQTGGLAEKLFF
.	TRBJ2-5	TRBV5-4	CASSPGPSAGQETQYF
.	TRBJ2-5	TRBV10-1	CASSTTSQDRQQETQYF
.	TRBJ2-2	TRBV28	CASSLDGRTTGELFF
few	TRBJ2-7	TRBV27	CASSSRQMYYEQYF
few	TRBJ2-1	TRBV7-2	CASSSGLAGGENEQFF
once	TRBJ2-3	TRBV5-4	CASSYSGSTSTDTQYF
.	TRBJ1-3	TRBV7-6	CASSLRGTGRDGNTIYF
.	TRBJ2-4	TRBV21-1	CASSKGLAGGGKYF